The T cell receptor beta chain under discussion was sequenced for a study of control samples from healthy donors and cancer patients. Assay used: immunoSEQ multiplex PCR; TCRdb lists only in-frame clones, some missing. The profile shows 95,000 to 110,000 clones, around 89% of them singletons. CDR3 length: 14 residues. Trimming removed 2 bases from V and 5 bases from J, with 12 bases in between. Germline-derived CDR1 and CDR2 are KGHSH and LQKENI. Sample: PBMCs. This TCR came from a man in his fifties or sixties with lung cancer. The chain carries TRBV18 and TRBJ1-1, with D perhaps matching TRBD1 (5 bases). The CDR3 spells CASSPAGLSTEAFF. The CDR3 DNA reads as TGTGCCAGCTCACCAGCAGGGCTGTCGACTGAAGCTTTCTTT.